Sequencing of this T cell receptor (beta chain) was carried out in a study of blood T cell repertoires in COVID-19. Across the study: In each case, the material was cDNA or gDNA derived from T cells, B-cell-depleted T cells, or PBMCs.

The study recruited people aged about 18 to 95 years across 20 to 30 US areas. Recovered status applied to Cohort 3 donors who had two consecutive negative PCRs. It also applied to those with clearance or with symptom resolution. CDR3 length: 15 residues. Germline V gene lookup returns CDR1 MNHEY and CDR2 SMNVEV (reference sequence). Unmatched junction bases numbered 15, after V lost 10 bases and J lost 3 bases. Generated by immunoSEQ multiplex PCR, the TCRdb table keeps only in-frame clones and is missing some. The table has a few hundred thousand clones, 80% to 90% seen once; the top ten hold roughly 4%.

The chain uses TRBV27 and TRBJ2-7; 7 bases are shared with TRBD2. Sequencing was performed on PBMCs or T cells enriched from blood (not recorded which). This sequence was found in a woman aged 30 to 39 who had recovered from COVID-19. The CDR3 sequence: CATSELGGGFYEQYF. The DNA of the CDR3 is TGTGCCACCTCGGAGTTGGGGGGAGGGTTCTACGAGCAGTACTTC.